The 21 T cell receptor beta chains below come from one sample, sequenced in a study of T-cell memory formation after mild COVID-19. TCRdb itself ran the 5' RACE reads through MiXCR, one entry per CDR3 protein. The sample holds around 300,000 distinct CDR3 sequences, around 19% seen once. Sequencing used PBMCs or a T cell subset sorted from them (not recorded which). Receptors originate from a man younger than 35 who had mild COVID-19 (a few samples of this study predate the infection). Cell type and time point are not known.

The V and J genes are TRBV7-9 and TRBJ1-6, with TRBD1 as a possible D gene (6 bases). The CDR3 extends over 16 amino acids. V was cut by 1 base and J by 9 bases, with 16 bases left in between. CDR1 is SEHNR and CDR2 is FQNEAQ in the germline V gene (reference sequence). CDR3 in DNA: TGTGCCAGCAGCTTAGAGGCCATGGGACAAATTTCACCCCTCCACTTT. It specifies CASSLEAMGQISPLHF.

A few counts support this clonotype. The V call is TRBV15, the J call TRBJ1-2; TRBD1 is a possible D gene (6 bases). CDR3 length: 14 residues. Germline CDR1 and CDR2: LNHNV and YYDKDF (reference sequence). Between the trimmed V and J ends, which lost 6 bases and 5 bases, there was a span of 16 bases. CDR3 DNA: TGTGCCACCAGGACGGTGACAGGCAATTATGGCTACACCTTC. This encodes CATRTVTGNYGYTF.

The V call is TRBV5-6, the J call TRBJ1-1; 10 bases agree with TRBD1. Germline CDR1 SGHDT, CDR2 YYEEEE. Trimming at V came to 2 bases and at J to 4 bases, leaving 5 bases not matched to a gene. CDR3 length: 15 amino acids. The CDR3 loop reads CASSFGTGVVTEAFF. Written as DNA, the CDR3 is TGTGCCAGCAGCTTCGGGACAGGGGTTGTCACTGAAGCTTTCTTT.

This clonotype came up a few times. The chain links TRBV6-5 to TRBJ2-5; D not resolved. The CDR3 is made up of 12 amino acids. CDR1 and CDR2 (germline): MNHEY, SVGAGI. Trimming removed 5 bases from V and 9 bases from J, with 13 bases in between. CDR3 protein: CASSNPPWAQYF. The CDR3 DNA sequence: TGTGCCAGCAGTAACCCTCCGTGGGCCCAGTACTTC.

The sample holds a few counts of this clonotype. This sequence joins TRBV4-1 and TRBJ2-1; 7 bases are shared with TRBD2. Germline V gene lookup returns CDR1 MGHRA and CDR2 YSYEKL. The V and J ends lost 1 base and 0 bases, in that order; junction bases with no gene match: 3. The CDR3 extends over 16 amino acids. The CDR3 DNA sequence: TGCGCCAGCAGCCAAGCTCTAGCGGACTCCTACAATGAGCAGTTCTTC. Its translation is CASSQALADSYNEQFF.

The CDR3 DNA reads as TGTGCCAGCAGCGCCCGAGGGGGCTCAGCCAAAAACATTCAGTACTTC. Protein sequence: CASSARGGSAKNIQYF. This chain uses TRBV7-3 with TRBJ2-4; 7 nucleotides align to TRBD1. V lost 5 bases to trimming and J lost 0 bases; unmatched junction nucleotides: 7. Germline loops: CDR1 SGHTA, CDR2 FQGTGA. CDR3 length: 16 residues.

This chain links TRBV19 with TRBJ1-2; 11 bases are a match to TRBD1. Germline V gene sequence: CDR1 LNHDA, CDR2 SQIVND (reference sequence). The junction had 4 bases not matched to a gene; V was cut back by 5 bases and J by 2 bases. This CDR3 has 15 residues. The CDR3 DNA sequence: TGTGCCAGTAGTGGACAGGGGGCGGAGAACTATGGCTACACCTTC. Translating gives CASSGQGAENYGYTF.

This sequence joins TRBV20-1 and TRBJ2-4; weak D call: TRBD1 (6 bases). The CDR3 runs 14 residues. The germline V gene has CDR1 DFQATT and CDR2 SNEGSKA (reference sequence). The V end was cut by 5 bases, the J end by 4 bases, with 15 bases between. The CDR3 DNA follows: TGCAGTGCTGGCTATAACAGGGCGAAAAACATTCAGTACTTC. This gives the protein CSAGYNRAKNIQYF.

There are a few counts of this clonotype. The CDR3, as DNA: TGTGCCAGCAGACCGACTAGCGGTGATACGCAGTATTTT. It specifies CASRPTSGDTQYF. The V and J genes are TRBV11-2 and TRBJ2-3, with TRBD2 identical over 9 bases. The CDR3 consists of 13 residues. The germline gives CDR1 SGHAT, CDR2 FQNNGV. V shed 6 bases and J 6 bases; nucleotides not matched to a gene: 4.

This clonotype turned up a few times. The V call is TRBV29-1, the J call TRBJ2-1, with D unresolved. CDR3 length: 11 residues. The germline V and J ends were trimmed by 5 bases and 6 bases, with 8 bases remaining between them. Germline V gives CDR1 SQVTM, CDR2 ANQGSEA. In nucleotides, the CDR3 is TGCAGCGTTTCAGTGCTCAATGAGCAGTTCTTC. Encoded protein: CSVSVLNEQFF.

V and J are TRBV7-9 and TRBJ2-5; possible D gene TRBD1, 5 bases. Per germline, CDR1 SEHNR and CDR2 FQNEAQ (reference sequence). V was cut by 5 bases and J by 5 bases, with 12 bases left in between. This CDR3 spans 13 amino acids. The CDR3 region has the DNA TGTGCCAGCAGCCTACGACAGTCCGAGACCCAGTACTTC. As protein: CASSLRQSETQYF.

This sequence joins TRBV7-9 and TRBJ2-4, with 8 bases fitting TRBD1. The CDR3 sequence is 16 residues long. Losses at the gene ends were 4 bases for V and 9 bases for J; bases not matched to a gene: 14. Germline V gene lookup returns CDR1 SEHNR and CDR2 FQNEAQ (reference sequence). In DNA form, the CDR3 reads TGTGCCAGCAGCTCTTCTCGGACAGGGTCGCTTGTCATTCAGTACTTC. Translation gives CASSSSRTGSLVIQYF.

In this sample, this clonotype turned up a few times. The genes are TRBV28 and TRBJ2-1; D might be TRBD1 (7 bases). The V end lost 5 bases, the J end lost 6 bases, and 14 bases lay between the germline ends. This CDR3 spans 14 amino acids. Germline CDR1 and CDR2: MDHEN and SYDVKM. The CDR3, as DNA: TGTGCCAGCAGTGCCGACAGGGAGGTCAATGAGCAGTTCTTC. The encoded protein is CASSADREVNEQFF. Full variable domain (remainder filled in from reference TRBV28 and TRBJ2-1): DVKVTQSSRYLVKRTGEKVFLECVQDMDHENMFWYRQDPGLGLRLIYFSYDVKMKEKGDIPEGYSVSREKKERFSLILESASTNQTSMYLCASSADREVNEQFFGPGTRLTVL.

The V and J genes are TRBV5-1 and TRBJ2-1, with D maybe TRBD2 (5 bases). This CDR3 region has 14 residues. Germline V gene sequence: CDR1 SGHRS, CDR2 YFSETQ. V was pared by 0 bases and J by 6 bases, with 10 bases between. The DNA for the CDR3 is TGCGCCAGCAGCTTGGTCCTAGCCCTCAATGAGCAGTTCTTC. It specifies CASSLVLALNEQFF.

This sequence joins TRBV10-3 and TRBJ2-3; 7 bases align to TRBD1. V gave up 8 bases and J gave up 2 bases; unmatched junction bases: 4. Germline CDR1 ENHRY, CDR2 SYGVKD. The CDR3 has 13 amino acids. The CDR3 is CAIGQDNTDTQYF. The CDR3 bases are TGTGCCATCGGACAGGATAACACAGATACGCAGTATTTT.

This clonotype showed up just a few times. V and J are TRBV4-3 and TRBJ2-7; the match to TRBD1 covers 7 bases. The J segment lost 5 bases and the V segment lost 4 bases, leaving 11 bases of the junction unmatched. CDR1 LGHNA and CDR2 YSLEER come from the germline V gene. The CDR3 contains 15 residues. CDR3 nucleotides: TGCGCCAGCAGCCCAGTTCCGGGACAGCTCGACGAGCAGTACTTC. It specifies CASSPVPGQLDEQYF.

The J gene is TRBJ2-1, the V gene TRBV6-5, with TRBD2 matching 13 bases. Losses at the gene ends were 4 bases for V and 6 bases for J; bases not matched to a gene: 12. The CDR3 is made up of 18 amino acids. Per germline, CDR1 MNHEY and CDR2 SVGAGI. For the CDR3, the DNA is TGTGCCAGCAGTTCCGATCCAACCGGGACTAGCGGGGCCAATGAGCAGTTCTTC. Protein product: CASSSDPTGTSGANEQFF.

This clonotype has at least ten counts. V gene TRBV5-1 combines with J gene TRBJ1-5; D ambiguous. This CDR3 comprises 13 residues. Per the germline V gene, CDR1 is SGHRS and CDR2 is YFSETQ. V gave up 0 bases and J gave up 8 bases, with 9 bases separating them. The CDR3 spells CASSLGSKEPQHF. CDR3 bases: TGCGCCAGCAGCTTGGGCAGTAAGGAGCCCCAGCATTTT.

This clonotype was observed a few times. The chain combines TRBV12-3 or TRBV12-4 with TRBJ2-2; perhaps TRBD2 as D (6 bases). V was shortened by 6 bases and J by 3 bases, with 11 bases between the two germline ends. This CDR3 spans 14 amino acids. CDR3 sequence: CASRGREDTGELFF. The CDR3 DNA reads TGTGCCAGCAGAGGAAGGGAGGACACCGGGGAGCTGTTTTTT.

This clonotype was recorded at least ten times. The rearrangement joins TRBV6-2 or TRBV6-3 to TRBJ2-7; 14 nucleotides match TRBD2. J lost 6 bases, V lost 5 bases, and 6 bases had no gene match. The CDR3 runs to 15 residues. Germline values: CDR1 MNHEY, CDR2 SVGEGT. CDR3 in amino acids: CASSPGLAGVGEQYV. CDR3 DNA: TGTGCCAGCAGTCCGGGACTAGCGGGGGTAGGCGAGCAGTACGTC.

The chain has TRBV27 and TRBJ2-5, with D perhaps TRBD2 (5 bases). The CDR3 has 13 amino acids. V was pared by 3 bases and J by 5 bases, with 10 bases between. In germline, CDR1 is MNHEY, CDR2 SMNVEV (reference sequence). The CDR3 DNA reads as TGTGCCAGCAGTTTCCGGGGAACGGAGACCCAGTACTTC. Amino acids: CASSFRGTETQYF.